These 25 T cell receptor beta chains originate from one sample sequenced in a study of response to subunit inactivated influenza vaccine. TCRdb processed the RT-PCR reads anew with MiXCR; each CDR3 protein has one entry. This sample has 650,000 to 800,000 distinct CDR3 sequences, with approximately 17% found just once. The source material was PBMCs from blood, sampled more than 4 days after vaccination. These receptors were obtained from a man in his forties or fifties who received an inactivated influenza vaccine.

V and J are TRBV7-9 and TRBJ2-5, with D possibly matching TRBD1 (5 bases). The V gene lost 2 bases and the J gene lost 2 bases, with 12 bases spanning the gap. The CDR3 covers 15 residues. CDR1 and CDR2 from the germline V gene are SEHNR and FQNEAQ (reference sequence). The CDR3 DNA reads as TGTGCCAGCAGCTTATTGGGGCTACCTCAAGAGACCCAGTACTTC. Residues: CASSLLGLPQETQYF.

This clonotype showed up just a few times. The chain links TRBV10-3 to TRBJ2-7, with D uncertain. Per the germline V gene, CDR1 is ENHRY and CDR2 is SYGVKD. V lost 11 bases and J lost 3, with 20 bases in between. CDR3 length: 14 residues. This CDR3 reads CAVATEYGLYEQYF. The CDR3 DNA is TGTGCCGTGGCCACGGAGTATGGGCTCTACGAGCAGTACTTC.

The V and J genes are TRBV9 and TRBJ2-7; D gene uncertain. CDR1 SGDLS and CDR2 YYNGEE come from the germline V gene. This CDR3 is 12 amino acids long. With 0 bases removed from V and 5 bases from J, the gap between germline ends came to 6 bases. The CDR3 nucleotides are TGTGCCAGCAGCGTAGCCCCCCACGAGCAGTACTTC. Its translation is CASSVAPHEQYF. Full variable domain (missing parts from reference TRBV9 and TRBJ2-7): DSGVTQTPKHLITATGQRVTLRCSPRSGDLSVYWYQQSLDQGLQFLIQYYNGEERAKGNILERFSAQQFPDLHSELNLSSLELGDSALYFCASSVAPHEQYFGPGTRLTVT.

The V call is TRBV5-1, the J call TRBJ1-1, with 10 bases matching TRBD1. Germline loops: CDR1 SGHRS, CDR2 YFSETQ. The CDR3 covers 15 residues. V shed 5 bases and J 7 bases; nucleotides not matched to a gene: 11. The CDR3 bases are TGCGCCAGCAGTCTTACCCCGACAGGGGGCCTTGAAGCTTTCTTT. It is translated as CASSLTPTGGLEAFF.

The chain carries TRBV6-1 and TRBJ2-7; 11 bases fit TRBD2. Germline V CDR1 and CDR2: MNHNS, SASEGT. The CDR3 has 14 amino acids. The trim removed 6 bases at V and 7 bases at J, leaving 8 bases unmatched. The CDR3 bases are TGTGCCAGCAGAGAGACTAGCGGGGTCGGAGAGCAGTACTTC. Amino acid sequence: CASRETSGVGEQYF.

This clonotype was detected many times. The chain uses TRBV20-1 and TRBJ2-3; 13 bases align to TRBD2. Germline V lookup: CDR1 DFQATT, CDR2 SNEGSKA (reference sequence). V gave up 1 base and J gave up 1 base; unmatched junction bases: 8. The CDR3 spans 18 residues. The CDR3 DNA is TGCAGTGCTAGAGGCGGACTAGCGGGGGCCTCAGGCACAGATACGCAGTATTTT. It is translated as CSARGGLAGASGTDTQYF.

This sequence joins TRBV20-1 and TRBJ2-2, with D unclear. This CDR3 has 15 residues. V was clipped by 0 bases and J by 3 bases, with 11 bases between them. Germline V gene sequence: CDR1 DFQATT, CDR2 SNEGSKA (reference sequence). The CDR3 reads CSARENRRYTGELFF. The CDR3 nucleotides read TGCAGTGCTAGAGAAAATCGGAGATACACCGGGGAGCTGTTTTTT.

This clonotype was seen more than once but under ten times. This chain's CDR3 is CASSSGTGFLNTEAFF. CDR3 coding DNA: TGTGCCAGCAGCTCCGGGACAGGGTTTTTGAACACTGAAGCTTTCTTT. The chain recombines TRBV5-5 with TRBJ1-1; 9 bases align to TRBD1. The V segment lost 3 bases and the J segment 0 bases; nucleotides outside the gene matches: 6. The CDR3 loop spans 16 amino acids. The germline V gene has CDR1 SGHKS and CDR2 YYEKEE (reference sequence).

This sequence joins TRBV29-1 and TRBJ1-4; a possible D gene is TRBD1 (6 bases). Germline CDR1 is SQVTM and CDR2 is ANQGSEA. CDR3 length: 11 amino acids. The ends were cut back, 4 bases at V and 8 bases at J, with 8 bases in the middle. CDR3 nucleotide sequence: TGCAGCGTTGGGAGGGGGGAAAAACTGTTTTTT. Translated, it gives CSVGRGEKLFF.

This clonotype was recorded a few times. This chain joins TRBV20-1 and TRBJ1-2; 7 bases are shared with TRBD1. This CDR3 contains 19 residues. Germline V gene lookup returns CDR1 DFQATT and CDR2 SNEGSKA (reference sequence). The V segment lost 2 bases and the J segment 3 bases; nucleotides outside the gene matches: 21. The CDR3 DNA is TGCAGTGCTAGACCCCCGGGGGACTACAGGGACAGCCCTGACTATGGCTACACCTTC. It encodes CSARPPGDYRDSPDYGYTF.

This clonotype was observed a single time. The V and J genes are TRBV6-1 and TRBJ1-4, with 12 bases identical to TRBD1. Losses at the gene ends were 10 bases for V and 5 bases for J; bases not matched to a gene: 8. CDR1 and CDR2 from the germline V gene are MNHNS and SASEGT. The CDR3 is 15 residues long. CDR3 sequence: CATLGQGAVNEKLFF. The DNA for the CDR3 is TGTGCCACCTTGGGACAGGGGGCGGTCAATGAAAAACTGTTTTTT.

The chain recombines TRBV7-2 with TRBJ1-4; D unclear. Germline lookup yields CDR1 SGHTA and CDR2 FQGNSA. This CDR3 contains 14 residues. V was cut by 2 bases and J by 0 bases, with 4 bases left in between. Here the CDR3 DNA reads TGTGCCAGCAGCTTAAGTACAACTAATGAAAAACTGTTTTTT. This sequence encodes CASSLSTTNEKLFF. Full variable domain (remainder filled in from reference TRBV7-2 and TRBJ1-4): GAGVSQSPSNKVTEKGKDVELRCDPISGHTALYWYRQSLGQGLEFLIYFQGNSAPDKSGLPSDRFSAERTGGSVSTLTIQRTQQEDSAVYLCASSLSTTNEKLFFGSGTQLSVL.

The sample holds a few counts of this clonotype. The V and J genes are TRBV4-2 and TRBJ2-3; D gene uncertain. The CDR3 consists of 12 residues. The V gene lost 0 bases and the J gene lost 7 bases, with 5 bases spanning the gap. Per germline, CDR1 LGHNA and CDR2 YNFKEQ. The CDR3 DNA sequence: TGTGCCAGCAGCCAAGAGGGTAATACGCAGTATTTT. This codes for CASSQEGNTQYF.

The sample holds a few counts of this clonotype. The V and J genes are TRBV20-1 and TRBJ1-1; weak D call: TRBD1 (5 bases). Trimming cost V 1 base and J 1 base, with 10 bases left between them. CDR1 and CDR2 (germline): DFQATT, SNEGSKA (reference sequence). The CDR3 spans 14 residues. The CDR3 coding sequence is TGCAGTGCTAGAGCTGGACACTCGAACACTGAAGCTTTCTTT. Its translation is CSARAGHSNTEAFF.

This clonotype was picked up a small number of times. The CDR3 does not end in the conserved phenylalanine or tryptophan, so this is likely a read error. The DNA is left out, because the CDR3 cannot be placed on it with certainty; the CDR3 is given as TCRdb lists it. The genes are TRBV7-9 and TRBJ2-1; the tabulated D call, TRBD2, remains unverified against the DNA. Counting both end residues, the CDR3 totals 14 amino acids. The germline gives CDR1 SEHNR, CDR2 FQNEAQ (reference sequence). The chain's CDR3 is CASSDRLGQGWPIV.

This clonotype was detected a few times. The chain has TRBV18 and TRBJ2-7; tentatively, D is TRBD1 or TRBD2 (5 bases each). The CDR3 spans 14 residues. Germline CDR1 reads KGHSH; CDR2 reads LQKENI. Between the trimmed V and J ends, which lost 3 bases and 9 bases, there was a span of 18 bases. CDR3 sequence (DNA): TGTGCCAGCTCACCTGGATTTGGGCTTGGGGGGCAGTACTTC. The encoded protein is CASSPGFGLGGQYF.

In its sample, this clonotype was seen a few times. This chain joins TRBV4-3 and TRBJ1-1; 11 bases line up with TRBD1. The CDR3 loop spans 17 amino acids. CDR1 and CDR2 from the germline V gene are LGHNA and YSLEER. The V and J ends lost 2 bases and 0 bases, in that order; junction bases with no gene match: 5. As DNA, the CDR3 is TGCGCCAGCAGCCAATGGACAGGGGGCGCCATGAACACTGAAGCTTTCTTT. It codes for CASSQWTGGAMNTEAFF.

There are a few counts of this clonotype. The V and J genes are TRBV30 and TRBJ2-5; D uncertain. The germline CDR1 and CDR2 sequences are GTSNPN and SVGIG (reference sequence). Deletions cut 0 bases from V and 0 bases from J, with 5 bases between. CDR3 length: 13 amino acids. This CDR3 is CAWSVRDQETQYF. The DNA of the CDR3 is TGTGCCTGGAGTGTACGGGACCAAGAGACCCAGTACTTC.

This clonotype was seen only a few times. V is TRBV7-9 and J is TRBJ2-5; D is undetermined. Germline CDR1 and CDR2: SEHNR and FQNEAQ (reference sequence). This CDR3 contains 15 residues. Trimming left V 3 bases short and J 7 bases short, with 18 bases between. This CDR3 is CASSFGMLYGPTQYF. Here the CDR3 DNA reads TGTGCCAGCAGCTTTGGGATGTTATACGGGCCGACCCAGTACTTC.

This clonotype was detected once. The rearrangement joins TRBV28 to TRBJ1-2; no firm D call. The CDR3 extends over 16 amino acids. Germline CDR1 is MDHEN and CDR2 is SYDVKM. V was cut by 5 bases and J by 5 bases, with 21 bases left in between. As DNA, the CDR3 is TGTGCCAGCAGTATATCCCCCCGGGGAGGAGTGTATGGCTACACCTTC. It yields the protein CASSISPRGGVYGYTF.

There are a few counts of this clonotype. The J gene is TRBJ2-5, the V gene TRBV12-3 or TRBV12-4; D may match TRBD1 or TRBD2 (6 bases each). This CDR3 comprises 15 residues. V lost 7 bases and J 0 bases, leaving 15 bases between the germline ends. CDR3 residues: CASNPRGGYQETQYF. CDR3 DNA sequence: TGTGCCAGCAACCCCAGGGGAGGATACCAAGAGACCCAGTACTTC.

The sample holds a few counts of this clonotype. The V and J genes are TRBV20-1 and TRBJ2-1, with 7 bases matching TRBD2. This CDR3 is built from 15 residues. Germline V gene sequence: CDR1 DFQATT, CDR2 SNEGSKA (reference sequence). Germline trimming cut 6 bases from V and 4 bases from J; bases unmatched to any gene: 12. CDR3 bases: TGCAGTGCCTTGCGGTCGGGGGGATCATACAATGAGCAGTTCTTC. Its translation: CSALRSGGSYNEQFF.

This sequence joins TRBV6-1 and TRBJ1-5, with unresolved D. Germline V gene lookup returns CDR1 MNHNS and CDR2 SASEGT. Trimming cost V 6 bases and J 2 bases, with 11 bases left between them. The CDR3 totals 14 residues. CDR3 nucleotide sequence: TGTGCCAGCAGGCCGACTAGTGGCAATCAGCCCCAGCATTTT. It yields the protein CASRPTSGNQPQHF.

In this sample, this clonotype turned up once. The genes are TRBV28 and TRBJ2-5, with a weak D call TRBD1 (6 bases). Trimming stripped 5 bases from V and 3 bases from J, with 16 bases between. The V gene's germline CDR1 is MDHEN and CDR2 SYDVKM. The CDR3 totals 15 residues. The CDR3 DNA is TGTGCCAGCAGTCCCGGGACACGGTTCGAAGAGACCCAGTACTTC. Protein product: CASSPGTRFEETQYF.

The rearrangement uses TRBV7-6 and TRBJ2-1, with D unclear. The CDR3 is 13 residues long. Germline CDR1 SGHVS, CDR2 FNYEAQ. Trimming took 2 bases from V and 10 from J, leaving 12 bases between them. The DNA for the CDR3 is TGTGCCAGCAGCTTATCTCGGAGTGGAGAGCAGTTCTTC. This translates into CASSLSRSGEQFF.